This TCR beta chain was identified in a study of shared clonotypes between healthy human individuals. CDR1 is SGHRS and CDR2 is YFSETQ in the germline V gene. The CDR3 is 15 amino acids. V trimming: 0 bases; J trimming: 7 bases; junction bases outside the gene matches: 7. Samples underwent the assay at deep level. The unsorted PBMC sample used ten immunoSEQ deep assay plates. Sequencing used immunoSEQ multiplex PCR; TCRdb keeps in-frame clones, though not all of them. The sample holds 450,000 or so clones, 70% to 80% seen once. At least ten counts were recorded for this clone. The antigen is undetermined. Study-level points and caveats: The genetic and exposure-history diversity represented was limited by few donors.

Among the donors, all were Caucasian adults who lived in Nashville, Tennessee. The TCR originated in a woman aged 35 to 49 in good health. Some clones in this sample may be carry-over from other donors' samples. This rearrangement joins TRBV5-1 to TRBJ1-2; 9 nucleotides align to TRBD1. The sample taken for sequencing was PBMCs. In nucleotides, the CDR3 is TGCGCCAGCAGCTTGGACCCTTGGACAGGGGCTGGCTACACCTTC. Protein: CASSLDPWTGAGYTF. The entire variable domain, with the rest obtained from reference TRBV5-1 and TRBJ1-2, is as follows: KAGVTQTPRYLIKTRGQQVTLSCSPISGHRSVSWYQQTPGQGLQFLFEYFSETQRNKGNFPGRFSGRQFSNSRSEMNVSTLELGDSALYLCASSLDPWTGAGYTFGSGTRLTVV.